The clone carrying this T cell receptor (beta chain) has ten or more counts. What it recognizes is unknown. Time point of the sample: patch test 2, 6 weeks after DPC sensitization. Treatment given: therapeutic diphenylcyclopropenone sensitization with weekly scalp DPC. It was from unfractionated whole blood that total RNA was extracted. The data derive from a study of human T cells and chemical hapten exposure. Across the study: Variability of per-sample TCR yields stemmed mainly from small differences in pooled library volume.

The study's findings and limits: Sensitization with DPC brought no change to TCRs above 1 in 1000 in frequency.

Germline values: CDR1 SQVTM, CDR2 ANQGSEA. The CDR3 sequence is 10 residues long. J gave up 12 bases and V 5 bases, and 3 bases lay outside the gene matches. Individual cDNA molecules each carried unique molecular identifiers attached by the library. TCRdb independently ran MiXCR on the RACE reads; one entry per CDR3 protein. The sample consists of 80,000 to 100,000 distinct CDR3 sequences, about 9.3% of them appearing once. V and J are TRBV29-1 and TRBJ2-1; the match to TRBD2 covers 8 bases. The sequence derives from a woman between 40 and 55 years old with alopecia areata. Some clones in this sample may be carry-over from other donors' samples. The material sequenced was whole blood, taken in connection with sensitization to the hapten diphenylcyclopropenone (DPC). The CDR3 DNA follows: TGCAGCGTTACGACTAGCGCGCAGTTCTTC. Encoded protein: CSVTTSAQFF.